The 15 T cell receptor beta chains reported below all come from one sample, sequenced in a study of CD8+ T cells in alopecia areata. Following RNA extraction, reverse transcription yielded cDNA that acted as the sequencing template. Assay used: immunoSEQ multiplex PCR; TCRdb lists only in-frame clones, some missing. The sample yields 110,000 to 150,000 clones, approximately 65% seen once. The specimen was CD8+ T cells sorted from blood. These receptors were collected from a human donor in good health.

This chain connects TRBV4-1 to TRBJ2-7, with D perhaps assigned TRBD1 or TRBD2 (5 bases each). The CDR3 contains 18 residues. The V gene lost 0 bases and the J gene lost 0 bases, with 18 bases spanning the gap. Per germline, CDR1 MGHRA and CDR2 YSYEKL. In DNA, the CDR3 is TGCGCCAGCAGCCAAGACAGGTTGGAGCAGGGACCCTCCTACGAGCAGTACTTC. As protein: CASSQDRLEQGPSYEQYF.

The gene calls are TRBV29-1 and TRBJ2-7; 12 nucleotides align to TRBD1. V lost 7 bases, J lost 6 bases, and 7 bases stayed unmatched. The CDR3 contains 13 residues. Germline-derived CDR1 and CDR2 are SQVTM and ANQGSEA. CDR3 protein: CSAEGQGASEQYF. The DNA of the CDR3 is TGCAGCGCAGAGGGACAGGGGGCCAGCGAGCAGTACTTC.

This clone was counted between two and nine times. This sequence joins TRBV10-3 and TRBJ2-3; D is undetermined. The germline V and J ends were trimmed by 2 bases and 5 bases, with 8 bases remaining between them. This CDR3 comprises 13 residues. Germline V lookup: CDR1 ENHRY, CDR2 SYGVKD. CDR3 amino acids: CAISEEMGDTQYF. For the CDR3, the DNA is TGTGCCATCAGTGAGGAAATGGGAGATACGCAGTATTTT.

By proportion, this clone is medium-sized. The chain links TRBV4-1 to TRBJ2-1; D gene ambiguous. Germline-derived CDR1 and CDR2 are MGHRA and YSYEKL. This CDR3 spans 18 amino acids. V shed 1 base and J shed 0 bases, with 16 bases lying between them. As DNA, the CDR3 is TGCGCCAGCAGCCAAGTTGGGAACAGTCGAAGCTCCTACAATGAGCAGTTCTTC. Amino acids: CASSQVGNSRSSYNEQFF.

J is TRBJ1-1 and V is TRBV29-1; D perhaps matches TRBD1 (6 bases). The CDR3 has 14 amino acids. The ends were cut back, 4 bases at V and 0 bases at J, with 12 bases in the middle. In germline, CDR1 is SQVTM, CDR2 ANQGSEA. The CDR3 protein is CSVVWGALNTEAFF. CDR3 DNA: TGCAGCGTTGTCTGGGGGGCTCTGAACACTGAAGCTTTCTTT. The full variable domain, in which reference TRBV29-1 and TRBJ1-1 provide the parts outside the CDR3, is SAVISQKPSRDICQRGTSLTIQCQVDSQVTMMFWYRQQPGQSLTLIATANQGSEATYESGFVIDKFPISRPNLTFSTLTVSNMSPEDSSIYLCSVVWGALNTEAFFGQGTRLTVV.

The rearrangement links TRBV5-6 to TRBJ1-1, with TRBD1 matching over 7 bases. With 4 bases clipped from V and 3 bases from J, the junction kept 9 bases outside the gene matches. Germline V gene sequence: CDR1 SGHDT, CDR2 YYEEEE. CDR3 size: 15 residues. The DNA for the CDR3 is TGTGCCAGCAGCCCAGACACAGGGGTAGACACTGAAGCTTTCTTT. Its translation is CASSPDTGVDTEAFF. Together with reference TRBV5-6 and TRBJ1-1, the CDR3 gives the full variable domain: DAGVTQSPTHLIKTRGQQVTLRCSPKSGHDTVSWYQQALGQGPQFIFQYYEEEERQRGNFPDRFSGHQFPNYSSELNVNALLLGDSALYLCASSPDTGVDTEAFFGQGTRLTVV.

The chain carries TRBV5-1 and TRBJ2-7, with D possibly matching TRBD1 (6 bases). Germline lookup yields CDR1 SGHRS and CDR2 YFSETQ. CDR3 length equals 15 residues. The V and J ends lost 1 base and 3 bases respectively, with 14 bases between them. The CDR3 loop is CASSLNWDKHYEQYF. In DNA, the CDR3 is TGCGCCAGCAGCTTGAATTGGGACAAGCACTACGAGCAGTACTTC.

CDR3 DNA sequence: TGTGCCAGCAGTCATACTAGCGAGCGAAACATTCAGTACTTC. Translating gives CASSHTSERNIQYF. V is TRBV2 and J is TRBJ2-4, with 7 nucleotides matching TRBD2. This CDR3 spans 14 amino acids. The germline CDR1 and CDR2 sequences are SNHLY and FYNNEI. After removal of 5 bases from V and 6 bases from J, the junction contained 7 bases not matched to a gene.

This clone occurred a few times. The CDR3 DNA reads as TGTGCCAGCAGTCTTGGGACTAGCGGGACGCTCAATGAGCAGTTCTTC. It translates to CASSLGTSGTLNEQFF. The genes are TRBV14 and TRBJ2-1, with 13 bases matching TRBD2. The CDR3 sequence is 16 residues long. CDR1 and CDR2 (germline): SGHDN, FVKESK. V lost 6 bases and J lost 6; bases outside the gene matches: 8.

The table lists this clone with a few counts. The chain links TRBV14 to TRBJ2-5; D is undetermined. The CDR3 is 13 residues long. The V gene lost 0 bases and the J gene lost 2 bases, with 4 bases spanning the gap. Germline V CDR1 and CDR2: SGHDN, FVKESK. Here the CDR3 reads CASSQEEQETQYF. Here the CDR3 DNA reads TGTGCCAGCAGCCAAGAAGAGCAAGAGACCCAGTACTTC.

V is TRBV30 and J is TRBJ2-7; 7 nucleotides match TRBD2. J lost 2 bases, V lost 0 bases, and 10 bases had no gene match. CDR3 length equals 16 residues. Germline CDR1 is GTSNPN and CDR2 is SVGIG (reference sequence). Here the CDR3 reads CAWSVPPGRRPYEQYF. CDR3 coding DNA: TGTGCCTGGAGTGTACCTCCCGGGAGGAGACCCTACGAGCAGTACTTC.

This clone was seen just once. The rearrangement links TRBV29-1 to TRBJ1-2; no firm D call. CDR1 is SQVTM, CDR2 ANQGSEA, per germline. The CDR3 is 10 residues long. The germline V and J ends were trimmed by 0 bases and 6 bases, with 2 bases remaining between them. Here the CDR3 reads CSVEEHGYTF. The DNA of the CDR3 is TGCAGCGTTGAAGAGCATGGCTACACCTTC. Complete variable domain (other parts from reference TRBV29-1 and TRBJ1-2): SAVISQKPSRDICQRGTSLTIQCQVDSQVTMMFWYRQQPGQSLTLIATANQGSEATYESGFVIDKFPISRPNLTFSTLTVSNMSPEDSSIYLCSVEEHGYTFGSGTRLTVV.

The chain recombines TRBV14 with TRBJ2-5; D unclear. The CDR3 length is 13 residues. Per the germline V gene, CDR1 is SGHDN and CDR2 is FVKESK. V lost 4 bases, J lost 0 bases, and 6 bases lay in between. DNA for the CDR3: TGTGCCAGCAGCCGTGGGTACCAAGAGACCCAGTACTTC. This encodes CASSRGYQETQYF.

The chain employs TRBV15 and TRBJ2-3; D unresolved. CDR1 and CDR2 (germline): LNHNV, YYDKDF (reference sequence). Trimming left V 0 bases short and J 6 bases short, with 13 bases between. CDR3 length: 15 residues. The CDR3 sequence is CATSRDGRVFDTQYF. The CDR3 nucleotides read TGTGCCACCAGCAGAGATGGTAGGGTATTTGATACGCAGTATTTT. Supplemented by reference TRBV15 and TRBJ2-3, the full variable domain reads DAMVIQNPRYQVTQFGKPVTLSCSQTLNHNVMYWYQQKSSQAPKLLFHYYDKDFNNEADTPDNFQSRRPNTSFCFLDIRSPGLGDTAMYLCATSRDGRVFDTQYFGPGTRLTVL.

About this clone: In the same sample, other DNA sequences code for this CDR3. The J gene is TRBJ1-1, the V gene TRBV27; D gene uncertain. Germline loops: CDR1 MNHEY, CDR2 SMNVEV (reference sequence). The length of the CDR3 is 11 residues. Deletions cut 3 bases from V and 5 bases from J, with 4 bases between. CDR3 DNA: TGTGCCAGCAGTTTTGGGACTGAAGCTTTCTTT. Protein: CASSFGTEAFF.